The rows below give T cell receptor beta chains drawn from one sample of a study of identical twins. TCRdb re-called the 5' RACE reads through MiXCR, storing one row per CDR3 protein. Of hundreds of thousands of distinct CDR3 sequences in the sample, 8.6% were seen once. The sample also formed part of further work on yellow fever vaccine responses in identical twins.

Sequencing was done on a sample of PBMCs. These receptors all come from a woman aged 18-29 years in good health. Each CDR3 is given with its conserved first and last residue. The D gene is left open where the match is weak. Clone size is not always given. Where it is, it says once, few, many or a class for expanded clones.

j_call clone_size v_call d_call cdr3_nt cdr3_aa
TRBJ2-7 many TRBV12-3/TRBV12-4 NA TGTGCCAGCAGTTCCCAGGGAAACTACGAGCAGTACTTC CASSSQGNYEQYF
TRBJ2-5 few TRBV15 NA TGTGCCACCAGCACAAGGAGGCGGGAGACCCAGTACTTC CATSTRRRETQYF
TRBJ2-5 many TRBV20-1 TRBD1 TGCAGTGCAGTACAGGGGATGGGAGAGACCCAGTACTTC CSAVQGMGETQYF
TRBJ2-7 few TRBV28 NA TGTGCCAGCAGTGGAAACAGGGTAATCTACGAGCAGTACTTC CASSGNRVIYEQYF
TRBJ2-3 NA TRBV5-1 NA TGCGCCAGCAGCTTGGGGGCCAAAACTAGCTCTGGAGATACGCAGTATTTT CASSLGAKTSSGDTQYF
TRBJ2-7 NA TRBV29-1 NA TGCAGCGTTGGGTTCTGGGGCAATACCTACGAGCAGTACTTC CSVGFWGNTYEQYF
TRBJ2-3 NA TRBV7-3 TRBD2 TGTGCCAGCAGCTTATCTAGCGGGGGGGCAGGGGCAGATACGCAGTATTTT CASSLSSGGAGADTQYF
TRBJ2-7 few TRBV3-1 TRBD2 TGTGCCAGTGGGGTCGGCGGGAGCTCGCACGAGCAGTACTTC CASGVGGSSHEQYF
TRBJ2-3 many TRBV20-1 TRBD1 TGCAGTGCTGGGGGACAGATAGGCACAGATACGCAGTATTTT CSAGGQIGTDTQYF
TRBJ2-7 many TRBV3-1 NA TGTGCCAGCAGCCTCGCCCCGACTTGGGAGCAGTACTTC CASSLAPTWEQYF
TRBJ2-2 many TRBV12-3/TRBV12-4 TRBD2 TGTGCCAGCAGCAGGACTAGCGGGGCGGGAGGCACCGGGGAGCTGTTTTTT CASSRTSGAGGTGELFF
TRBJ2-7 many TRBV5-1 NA TGCGCCAGCAGGACCGTACACGAGCAGTACTTC CASRTVHEQYF
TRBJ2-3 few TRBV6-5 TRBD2 TGTGCCAGCAGTTCCACTAGCGGGGGGGCTTGGGCCGCAGATACGCAGTATTTT CASSSTSGGAWAADTQYF
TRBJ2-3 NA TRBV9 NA TGTGCCAGCAGCGTAGTATCAGGCGGCGGAGATACGCAGTATTTT CASSVVSGGGDTQYF
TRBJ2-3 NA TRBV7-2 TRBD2 TGTGCCAGCAGCCCACTAGCGGGGATGGCAGATACGCAGTATTTT CASSPLAGMADTQYF
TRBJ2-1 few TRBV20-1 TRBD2 TGCAGTGCTCACATACTAGCGGGGGGGGCATACAATGAGCAGTTCTTC CSAHILAGGAYNEQFF
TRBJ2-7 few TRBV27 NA TGTGCCAGCAGTTTACCCGACAGGGAGCAGTACTTC CASSLPDREQYF
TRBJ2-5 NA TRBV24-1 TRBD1 TGTGCCACCAGTGATTGGACAGGGGCGATCGAAGAGACCCAGGACTTC CATSDWTGAIEETQDF
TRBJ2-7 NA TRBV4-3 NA TGCGCCAGCAGCCAAAGGGGGGTGTCCTACGAGCAGTACTTC CASSQRGVSYEQYF
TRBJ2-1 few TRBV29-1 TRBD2 TGCAGCGTTGAAGAGGGGACTAGCGGGACTTCCTACAATGAGCAGTTCTTC CSVEEGTSGTSYNEQFF
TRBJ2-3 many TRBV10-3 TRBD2 TGTGCCATCAGGCGACTAGCGGGAGCCGGCACAGATACGCAGTATTTT CAIRRLAGAGTDTQYF
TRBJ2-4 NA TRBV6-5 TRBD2 TGTGCCAGCAGTTACCCCGAGCGGGAAATCAAAAACATTCAGTACTTC CASSYPEREIKNIQYF
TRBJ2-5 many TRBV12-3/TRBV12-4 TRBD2 TGTGCCAGCAGTTTACCTAGCGGGAGAAAAGAGACCCAGTACTTC CASSLPSGRKETQYF
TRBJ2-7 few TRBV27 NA TGTGCCAGCAGTTGGCGCACGCAAACCGAGAGGCTTTCTACTTACGAGCAGTACTTC CASSWRTQTERLSTYEQYF
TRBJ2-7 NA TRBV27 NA TGTGCCAGCAGTTATCCTACCCCAAGGGAGCAGTACTTC CASSYPTPREQYF
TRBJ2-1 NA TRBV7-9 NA TGTGCCAGCAGCTTAAAGAAGTCGACCGGTGAGCAGTTCTTC CASSLKKSTGEQFF
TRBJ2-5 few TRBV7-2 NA TGTGCCAGCAGCTTAACTAGCAAAGAGACCCAGTACTTC CASSLTSKETQYF
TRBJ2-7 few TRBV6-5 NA TGTGCCAGCAGTTACTCGGTTATATCCGGCTCCTACGAGCAGTACTTC CASSYSVISGSYEQYF
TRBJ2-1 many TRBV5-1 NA TGCGCCAGTACCCTAGCGTCTTACAATGAGCAGTTCTTC CASTLASYNEQFF
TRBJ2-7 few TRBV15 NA TGTGCCACCAGCAGAGATCGGAGCGTATACGAGCAGTACTTC CATSRDRSVYEQYF
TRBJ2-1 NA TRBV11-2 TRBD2 TGTGCCAGCAGCCCCCCTCGGAAGTTAGCGGGGAGTTGGAATGAGCAGTTCTTC CASSPPRKLAGSWNEQFF
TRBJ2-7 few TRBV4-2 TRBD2 TGTGCCAGCAGCCCGCTAGAACGGGGGGACTACGAGCAGTACTTC CASSPLERGDYEQYF
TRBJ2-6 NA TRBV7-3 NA TGTGCCAGCAGCAACCCGATGAGCTCTGGGGCCAACGTCCTGACTTTC CASSNPMSSGANVLTF
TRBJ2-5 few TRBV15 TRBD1 TGTGCCACCAGCAGAGTACAGGGGGCGTACCAAGAGACCCAGTACTTC CATSRVQGAYQETQYF
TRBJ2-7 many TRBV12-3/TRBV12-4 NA TGTGCCAGCAGTCTAGGCTTTACCTACGAGCAGTACTTC CASSLGFTYEQYF
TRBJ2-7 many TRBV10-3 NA TGTGCCATCAGTGAATCCGGGCTCGAGCAGTACTTC CAISESGLEQYF
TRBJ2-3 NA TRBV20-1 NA TGCAGTGCTAGAGATTTTCAGGGGCGGGGCACAGATACGCAGTATTTT CSARDFQGRGTDTQYF
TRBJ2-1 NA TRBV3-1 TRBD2 TGTGCCAGCAGCCGACTAGCGGATGAGCAGTTCTTC CASSRLADEQFF
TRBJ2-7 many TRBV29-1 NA TGCAGCGTTGGAGGGGTGGTGTCAGACGGAGGCCTCTACGAGCAGTACTTC CSVGGVVSDGGLYEQYF
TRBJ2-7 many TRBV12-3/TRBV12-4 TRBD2 TGTGCCAGCAGTGCGGGGGGATACTCCTACGAGCAGTACTTC CASSAGGYSYEQYF
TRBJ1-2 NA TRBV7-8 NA TGTGCCAGCAGCCCGGGGGAGGGGCTTGGCTACACCTTC CASSPGEGLGYTF
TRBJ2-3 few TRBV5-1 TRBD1 TGCGCCAGCAGCCCACCCCGGACAGGCAGCACAGATACGCAGTATTTT CASSPPRTGSTDTQYF
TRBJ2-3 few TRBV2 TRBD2 TGTGCCAGCAGTCCGGAGCGGGGGAGCACAGATACGCAGTATTTT CASSPERGSTDTQYF
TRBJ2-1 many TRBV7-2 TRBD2 TGTGCCAGCAGCTCCCTAGCGGGAGGGGGCAATGAGCAGTTCTTC CASSSLAGGGNEQFF
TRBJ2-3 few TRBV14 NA TGTGCCAGCAGCCAAGGAAATGCCTATCGCACAGATACGCAGTATTTT CASSQGNAYRTDTQYF
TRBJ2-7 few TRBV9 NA TGTGCCAGCAGCGTTTTCCAGGACATGTCCTACGAGCAGTACTTC CASSVFQDMSYEQYF
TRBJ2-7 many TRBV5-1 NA TGCGCCAGCAGCTTGGTGAAGGGGACCCACGAGCAGTACTTC CASSLVKGTHEQYF
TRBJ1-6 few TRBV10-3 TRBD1 TGTGCCATCAGTGGACAAACCACTGGGGACAGGGGTTCACCCCTCCACTTT CAISGQTTGDRGSPLHF
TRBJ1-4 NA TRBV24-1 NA TGTGCCACCAGTGATGGAGGGATTTCTTCTAATGAAAAACTGTTTTTT CATSDGGISSNEKLFF
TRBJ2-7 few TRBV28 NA TGTGCCAGCAGTACCCAGGGGGGTGGACGGTACGAGCAGTACTTC CASSTQGGGRYEQYF
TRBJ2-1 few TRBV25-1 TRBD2 TGTGCCAGCAGTGAACCACCAGCGGGGGGCGGGAATGAGCAGTTCTTC CASSEPPAGGGNEQFF
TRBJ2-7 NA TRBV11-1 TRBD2 TGTGCCAGCAGCTTAGGACTAGCGGGAGGGGCAGTCGCCTACGAGCAGTACTTC CASSLGLAGGAVAYEQYF